This entry lists 27 T cell receptor beta chains sequenced from one sample in a study of blood T cell repertoires in COVID-19 (dated by TCRdb to 2018 to 2021). Library preparation was by the immunoSEQ multiplex PCR assay. Here the immuneACCESS table is served through TCRdb, limited to in-frame sequences with V and J called. Missing clones are a known gap in these copies; in checked studies unresolved V genes cover under half, and the rest lacks a known reason. The sample table shows some 40,000 clones, and approximately 90% are seen once. The ten largest account for approximately 4.8% of the sample. Sequencing was performed on peripheral blood. All receptors come from a human donor in a cohort sampled during active COVID-19.

The sample holds one count of this clone. The rearrangement uses TRBV4-2 and TRBJ1-1; D remains ambiguous. This CDR3 has 16 residues. The germline V gene has CDR1 LGHNA and CDR2 YNFKEQ. V was pared by 0 bases and J by 0 bases, with 11 bases between. CDR3 DNA sequence: TGTGCCAGCAGCCAAGATAGAGGGCAGTTGAACACTGAAGCTTTCTTT. Translated: CASSQDRGQLNTEAFF.

The DNA of the CDR3 is TGTGCCAGCAGCGGGCCCCGGGAGGCTGGAAACACCATATATTTT. Residues: CASSGPREAGNTIYF. The genes are TRBV7-9 and TRBJ1-3; no clear D gene. The length of the CDR3 is 15 residues. Trimming removed 5 bases from V and 2 bases from J, with 13 bases in between. Germline assignment: CDR1 SEHNR and CDR2 FQNEAQ (reference sequence).

The chain combines TRBV7-6 with TRBJ2-7, with TRBD1 identical over 7 bases. Germline-derived CDR1 and CDR2 are SGHVS and FNYEAQ. The CDR3 totals 16 residues. V was pared by 1 base and J by 1 base, with 7 bases of the junction left unmatched. CDR3 amino acids: CASSLGTTGVSYEQYF. The CDR3 region has the DNA TGTGCCAGCAGCTTAGGGACCACAGGGGTATCCTACGAGCAGTACTTC.

The V call is TRBV28, the J call TRBJ2-3; 7 bases agree with TRBD2. This CDR3 contains 15 residues. The ends lost 3 bases at V and 2 bases at J; junction bases unmatched: 5. The V gene's germline CDR1 is MDHEN and CDR2 SYDVKM. CDR3 nucleotide sequence: TGTGCCAGCAGTTTTAAGCGGGGTAACACAGATACGCAGTATTTT. It is translated as CASSFKRGNTDTQYF.

This rearrangement joins TRBV24-1 to TRBJ1-1; D may be TRBD1 (5 bases). Germline CDR1 KGHDR, CDR2 SFDVKD. There are 12 residues in the CDR3. The V end lost 0 bases, the J end lost 10 bases, and 8 bases lay between the germline ends. CDR3 region: CATSDLQGLAFF. CDR3 nucleotide sequence: TGTGCCACCAGTGATTTGCAGGGTCTAGCTTTCTTT.

V is TRBV5-6 and J is TRBJ1-2; perhaps TRBD1 as D (5 bases). Germline-derived CDR1 and CDR2 are SGHDT and YYEEEE. Trimming took 0 bases from V and 1 from J, leaving 10 bases between them. This CDR3 spans 15 amino acids. CDR3 sequence: CASSLVSTDNYGYTF. As DNA, the CDR3 is TGTGCCAGCAGCTTGGTTTCGACAGATAACTATGGCTACACCTTC.

This chain links TRBV27 with TRBJ2-7, with D possibly matching TRBD1 (5 bases). CDR1 MNHEY and CDR2 SMNVEV come from the germline V gene (reference sequence). CDR3 size: 18 residues. The ends were cut back, 7 bases at V and 3 bases at J, with 28 bases in the middle. The CDR3 is CASTICNRTPQRDYEQYF. DNA of the CDR3: TGTGCCAGCACCATATGCAATAGGACACCTCAAAGAGACTACGAGCAGTACTTC.

This sequence joins TRBV9 and TRBJ2-5; the D gene is possibly TRBD2 (6 bases). V dropped 0 bases and J dropped 3 bases, with 12 bases sitting between them. The length of the CDR3 is 15 residues. The germline gives CDR1 SGDLS, CDR2 YYNGEE. CDR3 sequence (DNA): TGTGCCAGCAGCGTAGGGAACGGGGGAAAAGAGACCCAGTACTTC. It codes for CASSVGNGGKETQYF. The full variable domain, its missing parts supplied by reference TRBV9 and TRBJ2-5, is DSGVTQTPKHLITATGQRVTLRCSPRSGDLSVYWYQQSLDQGLQFLIQYYNGEERAKGNILERFSAQQFPDLHSELNLSSLELGDSALYFCASSVGNGGKETQYFGPGTRLLVL.

The CDR3 DNA reads as TGTGCCAGCAGCACCAGGGTGGCTGGAAACACCATATATTTT. It specifies CASSTRVAGNTIYF. The chain joins TRBV13 to TRBJ1-3, with D possibly being TRBD1 (5 bases). Germline V gene lookup returns CDR1 PRHDT and CDR2 FYEKMQ (reference sequence). Deletions cut 5 bases from V and 2 bases from J, with 10 bases between. This CDR3 is 14 amino acids long.

The chain is built from TRBV5-1 and TRBJ2-7; 9 bases agree with TRBD1. The CDR3 has 16 amino acids. In germline, CDR1 is SGHRS, CDR2 YFSETQ. Losses at the gene ends were 5 bases for V and 5 bases for J; bases not matched to a gene: 14. The CDR3 here is CASRQTPGQGFHEQYF. The CDR3 DNA is TGCGCCAGCAGACAAACACCGGGACAGGGTTTCCACGAGCAGTACTTC.

This chain uses TRBV13 with TRBJ2-1, with 8 bases matching TRBD2. CDR1 PRHDT and CDR2 FYEKMQ come from the germline V gene (reference sequence). V gave up 5 bases and J gave up 1 base; unmatched junction bases: 7. The CDR3 contains 16 residues. CDR3 amino acids: CASSLRTSRSYNEQFF. CDR3 DNA sequence: TGTGCCAGCAGCCTCCGGACTAGCCGTTCCTACAATGAGCAGTTCTTC.

The chain uses TRBV9 and TRBJ2-5, with TRBD2 as a possible D gene (6 bases). The germline V gene encodes CDR1 SGDLS and CDR2 YYNGEE. There are 14 residues in the CDR3. Between the trimmed V and J ends, which lost 3 bases and 5 bases, there was a span of 14 bases. The CDR3 is CASSARPGRETQYF. CDR3 coding DNA: TGTGCCAGCAGCGCCCGGCCGGGGAGGGAGACCCAGTACTTC.

The chain couples TRBV3-1 (or the pseudogene TRBV3-2) to TRBJ1-2; no reliable D call. Germline CDR1 is LGHDT and CDR2 is YNNKEL (reference sequence). The CDR3 runs 15 residues. Trimming took off 0 bases at V and 5 bases at J, with 13 bases between the two ends. CDR3 region: CASSQDLSTAYGYTF. The CDR3 nucleotides are TGTGCCAGCAGCCAAGATTTAAGTACAGCTTATGGCTACACCTTC.

J is TRBJ2-7 and V is TRBV7-9, with 8 bases lining up with TRBD2. In germline, CDR1 is SEHNR, CDR2 FQNEAQ (reference sequence). The CDR3 loop spans 14 amino acids. Trimming took 7 bases from V and 5 from J; bases not matched to a gene: 10. This chain's CDR3 is CASKRAGAADEQYF. CDR3 bases: TGTGCCAGCAAGAGAGCGGGAGCGGCGGACGAGCAGTACTTC.

This chain joins TRBV5-1 and TRBJ2-1; D perhaps matches TRBD2 (5 bases). Trimming shortened V by 3 bases and J by 5 bases, and 15 bases separated the two germline ends. Germline loops: CDR1 SGHRS, CDR2 YFSETQ. CDR3 length: 15 residues. The CDR3 reads CASSSGLLDHNEQFF. The CDR3 DNA is TGCGCCAGCAGCTCAGGACTGCTGGACCACAATGAGCAGTTCTTC.

The chain carries TRBV2 and TRBJ1-1; no clear D gene. The CDR3 runs to 8 residues. The V gene's germline CDR1 is SNHLY and CDR2 FYNNEI. The CDR3 nucleotides read TGTTTGGCTAGTGAAGCTTTCTTT. The encoded protein is CLASEAFF.

This clone has only one observation. This chain connects TRBV7-3 to TRBJ2-1, with D possibly TRBD2 on 6 matching bases. The CDR3 sequence is 15 residues long. The V end was cut by 1 base, the J end by 5 bases, with 12 bases between. Germline V gene data show CDR1 as SGHTA and CDR2 as FQGTGA. The CDR3 here is CASSLSSGDHNEQFF. The CDR3, as DNA: TGTGCCAGCAGCTTAAGTTCGGGAGACCACAATGAGCAGTTCTTC. Full variable domain (rest looked up from reference TRBV7-3 and TRBJ2-1): GAGVSQTPSNKVTEKGKYVELRCDPISGHTALYWYRQSLGQGPEFLIYFQGTGAADDSGLPNDRFFAVRPEGSVSTLKIQRTERGDSAVYLCASSLSSGDHNEQFFGPGTRLTVL.

The V and J genes are TRBV11-3 and TRBJ1-3; tentative D call: TRBD1 (5 bases). Germline CDR1 is SGHNT and CDR2 is YENEEA. Trimming cost V 10 bases and J 1 base, with 23 bases left between them. The CDR3 covers 17 residues. Written as DNA, the CDR3 is TGTGCCACCTCCCTCGATCAGGGCAGTGCGTCTGGAAACACCATATATTTT. Residues: CATSLDQGSASGNTIYF.

This clone has just one count. The chain joins TRBV6-2 or TRBV6-3 to TRBJ2-2; 9 nucleotides line up with TRBD2. The CDR3 extends over 18 amino acids. Germline trimming cut 0 bases from V and 4 bases from J; bases unmatched to any gene: 9. Germline values: CDR1 MNHEY, CDR2 SVGEGT. The CDR3 DNA is TGTGCCAGCAGTTACTCGATTTTAGCGGGAGTCCCCACCGGGGAGCTGTTTTTT. It translates to CASSYSILAGVPTGELFF.

This chain links TRBV27 with TRBJ2-7; TRBD2 might be the D (5 bases). The V end lost 3 bases, the J end lost 3 bases, and 15 bases lay between the germline ends. The CDR3 is 15 amino acids. CDR1 and CDR2 from the germline V gene are MNHEY and SMNVEV (reference sequence). CDR3 nucleotides: TGTGCCAGCAGTTTTTCTCTGGGGAGCGGCTACGAGCAGTACTTC. Encoded protein: CASSFSLGSGYEQYF.

This clone was recorded once. The gene calls are TRBV6-5 and TRBJ1-4; 8 bases agree with TRBD1. This CDR3 spans 15 amino acids. The J segment lost 6 bases and the V segment lost 0 bases, leaving 3 bases of the junction unmatched. Germline loops: CDR1 MNHEY, CDR2 SVGAGI. The CDR3 spells CASSYSTGDHEKLFF. Here the CDR3 DNA reads TGTGCCAGCAGTTACTCGACAGGGGATCATGAAAAACTGTTTTTT.

V usage is TRBV10-3 and J usage is TRBJ2-1, with 8 positions matching TRBD2. Germline V lookup: CDR1 ENHRY, CDR2 SYGVKD. The CDR3 runs 13 residues. The trim removed 11 bases at V and 5 bases at J, leaving 8 bases unmatched. In DNA form, the CDR3 reads TGTGCCTTAAGTCGTAGCGGGAACAATGAGCAGTTCTTC. This encodes CALSRSGNNEQFF.

Remarks on this clone: Distinct nucleotide sequences in the sample also encode this CDR3. This chain uses TRBV9 with TRBJ1-1; weak D call: TRBD1 (6 bases). The germline CDR1 and CDR2 sequences are SGDLS and YYNGEE. The CDR3 runs 13 residues. V dropped 7 bases and J dropped 3 bases, with 13 bases sitting between them. In DNA form, the CDR3 reads TGTGCCAGCTCTCCGGACAGAGACACTGAAGCTTTCTTT. It codes for CASSPDRDTEAFF.

In its sample, this clone was seen once. The chain uses TRBV9 and TRBJ2-1; D is unresolved. This CDR3 is 15 amino acids long. Germline loops: CDR1 SGDLS, CDR2 YYNGEE. V was shortened by 0 bases and J by 0 bases, with 7 bases between the two germline ends. CDR3 region: CASSVAWSSYNEQFF. The DNA for the CDR3 is TGTGCCAGCAGCGTAGCCTGGAGCTCCTACAATGAGCAGTTCTTC.

The chain carries TRBV19 and TRBJ2-7; TRBD2 matches at 12 bases. CDR3 length: 20 amino acids. Germline lookup yields CDR1 LNHDA and CDR2 SQIVND (reference sequence). Losses at the gene ends were 4 bases for V and 6 bases for J; bases not matched to a gene: 22. Here the CDR3 DNA reads TGTGCCAGTAGTAACTTCGGACTAGCGGGGCCGAGAGGGCCGGCATTCGAGCAGTACTTC. This codes for CASSNFGLAGPRGPAFEQYF.

CDR3 amino acids: CAWRSRENSPLHF. CDR3 DNA sequence: TGTGCCTGGAGATCGCGGGAAAATTCACCCCTCCACTTT. The V and J genes are TRBV30 and TRBJ1-6; D remains unclear. The CDR3 consists of 13 residues. Germline CDR1 is GTSNPN and CDR2 is SVGIG (reference sequence). V lost 3 bases and J lost 7, with 10 bases in between.

The chain recombines TRBV6-6 with TRBJ2-7; 7 nucleotides align to TRBD1. CDR1 is MNHNY, CDR2 SVGAGI, per germline (reference sequence). This CDR3 is built from 16 residues. Trimming removed 6 bases from V and 2 bases from J; junction bases left unmatched: 13. DNA for the CDR3: TGTGCCAGCAGCCTCGGGGCCAGACAGGGACCCTACGAGCAGTACTTC. Its translation: CASSLGARQGPYEQYF.